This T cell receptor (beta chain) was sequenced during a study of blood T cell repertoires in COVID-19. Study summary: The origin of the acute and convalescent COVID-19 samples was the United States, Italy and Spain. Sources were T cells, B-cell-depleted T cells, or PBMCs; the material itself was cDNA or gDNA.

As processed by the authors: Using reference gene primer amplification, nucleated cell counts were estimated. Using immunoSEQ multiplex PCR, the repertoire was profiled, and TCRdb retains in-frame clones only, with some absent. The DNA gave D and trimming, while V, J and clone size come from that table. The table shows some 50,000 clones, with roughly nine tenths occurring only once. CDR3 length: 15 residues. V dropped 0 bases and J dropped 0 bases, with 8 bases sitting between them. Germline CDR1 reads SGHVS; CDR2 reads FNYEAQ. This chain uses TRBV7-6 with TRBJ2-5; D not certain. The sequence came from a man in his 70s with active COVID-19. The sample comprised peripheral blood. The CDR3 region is CASSLAVTDQETQYF. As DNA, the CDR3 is TGTGCCAGCAGCTTAGCGGTTACAGACCAAGAGACCCAGTACTTC.